The source of this T cell receptor beta chain is a study of T cells after yellow fever vaccination. TCRdb called the 5' RACE reads again in MiXCR, with one record for every CDR3 protein. The sample includes hundreds of thousands of distinct CDR3 sequences, around an eighth of them seen just once. This clonotype was counted a few times. What it binds is unknown. The V gene lost 1 base and the J gene lost 3 bases, with 12 bases spanning the gap. This CDR3 spans 15 amino acids. The study, taken as a whole, reports: Researchers report a weaker secondary response that nonetheless peaked faster, day 5 versus 15.

Sequencing used PBMCs, obtained on the day of the yellow fever booster vaccination. The clonotype comes from a man aged 25-45 years who received the YFV17D yellow fever vaccine. This chain links TRBV12-3 or TRBV12-4 with TRBJ1-2; a possible D gene is TRBD1 (5 bases). CDR3 sequence reads: CASSLGQGIDYGYTF. CDR3 coding DNA: TGTGCCAGCAGTTTAGGCCAGGGAATCGACTATGGCTACACCTTC.